These 5 T cell receptor beta chains were sequenced from one sample in a study of CD8+CD57+ T cells in acquired aplastic anemia. For sequencing, patients were chosen who had shown expansion of CD8+CD57+ cells by flow cytometry. The template used for profiling TCR beta VDJ and CDR3 was genomic DNA. TCRdb re-called the reads with MiXCR, one entry per CDR3 protein. The data show approximately 250,000 distinct CDR3 sequences, 82% seen once. The sequenced material came from sorted CD4+, CD8+, or CD8+CD57+ T cells (not recorded which) from PBMCs. The receptors shown here come from a human donor with aplastic anemia.

For this clonotype: A read error may be the cause here, since a much bigger clone is one base away. The chain couples TRBV5-6 to TRBJ1-2; maybe TRBD1 (6 bases). The CDR3 consists of 16 residues. Trimming shortened V by 0 bases and J by 3 bases, and 15 bases separated the two germline ends. Germline V CDR1 and CDR2: SGHDT, YYEEEE. The CDR3: CASSLEEGGLDYGYTF. CDR3 DNA: TGTGCCAGCAGCTTGGAGGAGGGGGGCTTGGACTATGGCTACACCTTC.

V is TRBV25-1 and J is TRBJ2-3, with 9 bases that match TRBD2. Trimming cost V 6 bases and J 3 bases; bases outside gene matches: 10. The germline CDR1 and CDR2 sequences are MGHDK and SYGVNS. CDR3 length: 16 amino acids. Here the CDR3 reads CASSLSGTSKTDTQYF. DNA for the CDR3: TGTGCCAGCAGCTTGTCCGGGACTAGCAAAACAGATACGCAGTATTTT.

Details on this clonotype: An end of the junction differs from the germline gene, which may be a read error. The CDR3 loop is CASSLTGGAGTQEQFF. The CDR3, as DNA: TGTGCCAGTAGCTTAACGGGAGGAGCGGGAACGCAGGAGCAGTTCTTC. V gene TRBV7-8 combines with J gene TRBJ2-1, with 7 bases lining up with TRBD2. This CDR3 is 16 amino acids long. Germline assignment: CDR1 SGHVS and CDR2 FQNEAQ.

This chain joins TRBV7-8 and TRBJ2-5; D is uncertain. In germline, CDR1 is SGHVS, CDR2 FQNEAQ. The V and J ends lost 5 bases and 13 bases respectively, with 26 bases between them. The CDR3 runs 15 residues. CDR3 protein: CASSLPTAMSSSPYF. The DNA for the CDR3 is TGTGCCAGCAGCCTTCCGACCGCCATGAGCAGTTCCCCGTACTTC.

On this clonotype itself: It is likely a read error, because the conserved phenylalanine at the end of the CDR3 is missing. Because the CDR3's place on the DNA is in doubt, the DNA is left out and the CDR3 is given as listed by TCRdb. The chain combines TRBV9 with TRBJ2-3; the DNA was not used to check the table's D call, TRBD1. Ends included, the CDR3 has 13 residues. Germline loops: CDR1 SGDLS, CDR2 YYNGEE. The CDR3 region is CASSGGDRQRRNI.